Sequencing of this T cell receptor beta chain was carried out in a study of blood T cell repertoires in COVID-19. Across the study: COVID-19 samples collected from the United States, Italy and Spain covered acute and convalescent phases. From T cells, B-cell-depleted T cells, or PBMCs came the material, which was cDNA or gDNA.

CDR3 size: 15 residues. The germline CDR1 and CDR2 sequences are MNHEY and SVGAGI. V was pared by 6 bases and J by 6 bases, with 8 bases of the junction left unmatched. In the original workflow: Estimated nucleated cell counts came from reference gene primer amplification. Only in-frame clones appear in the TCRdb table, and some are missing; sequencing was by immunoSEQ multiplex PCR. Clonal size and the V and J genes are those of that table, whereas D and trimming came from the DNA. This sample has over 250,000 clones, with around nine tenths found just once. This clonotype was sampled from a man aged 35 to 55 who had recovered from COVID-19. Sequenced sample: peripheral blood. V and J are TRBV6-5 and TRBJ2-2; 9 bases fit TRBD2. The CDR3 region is CASRREGAYAGELFF. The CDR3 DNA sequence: TGTGCCAGCAGGCGGGAGGGGGCTTACGCCGGGGAGCTGTTTTTT.